This T cell receptor beta chain originates from a study of T cell repertoires in cytomegalovirus infection. Study summary: The study used recently identified HLA-C-restricted and well-studied HLA-B-restricted CMV epitopes. Indicated by public TCR beta signatures were CMV infection and matching HLA type.

CDR1 SEHNR and CDR2 FQNEAQ come from the germline V gene (reference sequence). V lost 5 bases and J 7 bases, leaving 12 bases between the germline ends. This CDR3 is built from 14 residues. TCRdb re-called the reads through MiXCR, storing one row per CDR3 protein. The profile covers about 900,000 distinct CDR3 sequences, with roughly 30% appearing a single time and 11% to 15% taken by the ten largest. This clonotype was counted at least ten times. The antigen is not known. Study outcomes and limitations: HLA-C-restricted CMV clonotypes gave the most frequent clonotype in two of eight donors.

Material: cultured CD8+ T cells from PBMCs, obtained from culture after CMV antigen stimulation. The clonotype was recovered from a human donor in good health (CMV status not recorded). Some clones in this sample may be carry-over from other donors' samples. The gene calls are TRBV7-9 and TRBJ1-6, with D perhaps TRBD1 (5 bases). The CDR3 sequence: CASSTRQINSPLHF. For the CDR3, the DNA is TGTGCCAGCAGCACCAGACAGATCAATTCACCCCTCCACTTT.